What follows are 19 T cell receptor beta chains derived from one specimen sequenced in a study of T-cell reconstitution after alpha-beta-depleted transplantation in children. The TCRbeta library was prepared with unique molecular identifiers. Via MiXCR, TCRdb re-called the PCR reads, giving one row per CDR3 protein. The data contain some 240,000 distinct CDR3 sequences, around 11% of them singletons. The starting material was PBMCs from the stem cell graft donor, obtained from the stem cell graft. The receptors stem from a human donor who donated a stem cell graft to a child with acute lymphoblastic leukemia.

This clonotype was recorded a few times. The chain couples TRBV4-1 to TRBJ2-2, with 10 bases fitting TRBD2. The CDR3 has 14 amino acids. Germline lookup yields CDR1 MGHRA and CDR2 YSYEKL. The J segment lost 5 bases and the V segment lost 4 bases, leaving 1 base of the junction unmatched. The CDR3, as DNA: TGCGCCAGCAGCCCAGCGGGGGGGACCGGGGAGCTGTTTTTT. This translates into CASSPAGGTGELFF.

The chain carries TRBV5-5 and TRBJ1-5, with TRBD1 matching over 7 bases. The germline CDR1 and CDR2 sequences are SGHKS and YYEKEE (reference sequence). The CDR3 is made up of 16 amino acids. J lost 0 bases, V lost 4 bases, and 7 bases had no gene match. DNA for the CDR3: TGTGCCAGCAGCCCGGGACAGAGAAATAGCAATCAGCCCCAGCATTTT. The encoded protein is CASSPGQRNSNQPQHF.

This clonotype was seen a handful of times. The chain employs TRBV7-2 and TRBJ2-1, with D tentatively TRBD2 (5 bases). The germline V gene encodes CDR1 SGHTA and CDR2 FQGNSA. V lost 1 base, J lost 5 bases, and 15 bases lay in between. CDR3 length: 16 amino acids. Here the CDR3 reads CASSLVEWRNHNEQFF. The CDR3 coding sequence is TGTGCCAGCAGCTTAGTTGAGTGGAGGAATCACAATGAGCAGTTCTTC.

The sample holds a few counts of this clonotype. This rearrangement joins TRBV5-1 to TRBJ2-3; the D is unclear. Germline CDR1 reads SGHRS; CDR2 reads YFSETQ. Between the trimmed V and J ends, which lost 0 bases and 6 bases, there was a span of 5 bases. This CDR3 has 12 residues. CDR3 nucleotides: TGCGCCAGCAGCTTGGATTATGATACGCAGTATTTT. It translates to CASSLDYDTQYF.

Of note for this clonotype: One junction end disagrees with the germline gene, perhaps due to a read error. This chain connects TRBV5-1 to TRBJ2-4; D possibly corresponds to TRBD1 (6 bases). Per the germline V gene, CDR1 is SGHRS and CDR2 is YFSETQ. The CDR3 totals 15 residues. The CDR3 sequence: CASSLTGKYENSQYF. Here the CDR3 DNA reads TGCGCCAGCAGCTTGACAGGGAAGTACGAAAACAGTCAGTACTTC.

Many counts were recorded for this clonotype. The genes are TRBV18 and TRBJ1-3; D is possibly TRBD1 (6 bases). CDR3 length: 16 amino acids. Trimming stripped 2 bases from V and 3 bases from J, with 14 bases between. CDR1 is KGHSH and CDR2 is LQKENI in the germline V gene. The CDR3 DNA reads TGTGCCAGCTCACCAATTCCGGGACAAAGTGGAAACACCATATATTTT. The encoded protein is CASSPIPGQSGNTIYF.

This chain joins TRBV7-9 and TRBJ2-1; 9 bases match TRBD2. The CDR3 is made up of 17 amino acids. Germline CDR1 SEHNR, CDR2 FQNEAQ (reference sequence). The trim removed 5 bases at V and 7 bases at J, leaving 15 bases unmatched. In DNA form, the CDR3 reads TGTGCCAGCAGCCCCCGGGGCGGGGGGGCGGTTTGGAATGAGCAGTTCTTC. Protein: CASSPRGGGAVWNEQFF.

This rearrangement joins TRBV4-3 to TRBJ2-2, with 10 bases fitting TRBD2. V lost 0 bases and J lost 6; bases outside the gene matches: 10. The length of the CDR3 is 18 residues. CDR1 and CDR2 (germline): LGHNA, YSLEER. The CDR3 is CASSQDRIAGGKAGELFF. The CDR3 DNA is TGCGCCAGCAGCCAAGATCGAATAGCGGGAGGAAAGGCCGGGGAGCTGTTTTTT.

This clonotype showed up many times. The chain combines TRBV2 with TRBJ1-4, with no clear D. In germline, CDR1 is SNHLY, CDR2 FYNNEI. CDR3 length: 13 amino acids. V lost 7 bases to trimming and J lost 2 bases, with 8 bases between them. CDR3 nucleotide sequence: TGTGCCAGCAATCTGAAGACTAATGAAAAACTGTTTTTT. Translating gives CASNLKTNEKLFF.

This clonotype was counted at least ten times. A read error may account for a junction end that differs from germline. This chain joins TRBV20-1 and TRBJ2-5, with 8 positions matching TRBD1. The CDR3 sequence is 13 residues long. Germline assignment: CDR1 DFQATT and CDR2 SNEGSKA (reference sequence). The CDR3 loop reads CSARGQGGETQYF. The DNA of the CDR3 is TGCAGTGCAAGAGGACAGGGCGGAGAGACCCAGTACTTC.

This clonotype came up many times. This chain joins TRBV7-2 and TRBJ2-2; no definite D call. CDR3 length: 14 amino acids. The germline CDR1 and CDR2 sequences are SGHTA and FQGNSA. Trimming left V 2 bases short and J 3 bases short, with 7 bases between. For the CDR3, the DNA is TGTGCCAGCAGCTTACTGCGTCACACCGGGGAGCTGTTTTTT. Amino acids: CASSLLRHTGELFF.

The sample holds many counts of this clonotype. The chain employs TRBV2 and TRBJ1-4, with D uncertain. This CDR3 has 17 amino acids. CDR1 is SNHLY and CDR2 is FYNNEI in the germline V gene. The germline V and J ends were trimmed by 6 bases and 0 bases, with 17 bases remaining between them. CDR3 in amino acids: CASSPDSGDATNEKLFF. The CDR3 coding sequence is TGTGCCAGCAGCCCAGATTCAGGCGATGCAACTAATGAAAAACTGTTTTTT.

The chain couples TRBV4-2 to TRBJ2-7, with 7 positions matching TRBD1. J lost 3 bases, V lost 0 bases, and 5 bases had no gene match. The V gene's germline CDR1 is LGHNA and CDR2 YNFKEQ. This CDR3 region has 15 residues. The CDR3 region has the DNA TGTGCCAGCAGCCAAGATACGACAGGGATCTACGAGCAGTACTTC. It specifies CASSQDTTGIYEQYF.

This clonotype was picked up many times. This chain uses TRBV9 with TRBJ2-7; D is tentatively TRBD1 or TRBD2 (5 bases each). Per the germline V gene, CDR1 is SGDLS and CDR2 is YYNGEE. Deletions cut 2 bases from V and 0 bases from J, with 9 bases between. This CDR3 spans 14 amino acids. CDR3 DNA sequence: TGTGCCAGCAGCGTCACCGGGACCTCCTACGAGCAGTACTTC. Its translation is CASSVTGTSYEQYF.

This clonotype was seen many times. V usage is TRBV27 and J usage is TRBJ2-7, with TRBD2 matching 7 bases. Germline loops: CDR1 MNHEY, CDR2 SMNVEV (reference sequence). This CDR3 contains 13 residues. V dropped 4 bases and J dropped 13; count of bases not matched to a gene: 13. CDR3: CASSSRNGRIPYF. The CDR3 DNA reads as TGTGCCAGCAGTTCCCGGAACGGGAGGATACCTTACTTC.

V is TRBV9 and J is TRBJ2-1; 15 nucleotides agree with TRBD2. The V segment lost 2 bases and the J segment 7 bases; nucleotides outside the gene matches: 13. CDR3 length: 19 amino acids. Germline V CDR1 and CDR2: SGDLS, YYNGEE. CDR3 sequence: CASSVNRWGLAGGGNEQFF. Written as DNA, the CDR3 is TGTGCCAGCAGCGTTAACCGATGGGGACTAGCGGGAGGAGGGAATGAGCAGTTCTTC.

This clonotype was found many times. As DNA, the CDR3 is TGTGCCAGCAGCTTAGCGGCCCACGAGACCCAGTACTTC. This codes for CASSLAAHETQYF. The chain combines TRBV7-9 with TRBJ2-5; D not certain. The germline gives CDR1 SEHNR, CDR2 FQNEAQ (reference sequence). V was cut by 0 bases and J by 5 bases, with 7 bases left in between. The CDR3 sequence is 13 residues long.

Concerning this clonotype: This may come from a read error, since a much larger clone is one base off. This chain connects TRBV28 to TRBJ1-6; 9 bases fit TRBD1. Per germline, CDR1 MDHEN and CDR2 SYDVKM. V gave up 6 bases and J gave up 11 bases; unmatched junction bases: 11. This CDR3 is built from 15 residues. This chain's CDR3 is CASRTQGASFTPLHF. The CDR3 region has the DNA TGTGCCAGCAGGACACAGGGGGCGAGTTTCACACCCCTCCACTTT.

This clonotype was counted at least ten times. The chain couples TRBV7-9 to TRBJ2-2, with D maybe TRBD1 (5 bases). Germline V gene lookup returns CDR1 SEHNR and CDR2 FQNEAQ (reference sequence). Trimming pared 7 bases from V and 1 base from J, leaving 13 bases between. The CDR3 extends over 15 amino acids. The CDR3: CASTPYRLNTGELFF. In nucleotides, the CDR3 is TGTGCCAGCACCCCCTACAGGCTGAACACCGGGGAGCTGTTTTTT.